This T cell receptor beta chain was observed in a study of PD-1 blockade in classical Hodgkin lymphoma. Study information: Treatment was intravenous nivolumab, 3 mg/kg every 2 weeks, until progression. General observations from the study: Before treatment, complete responders showed about the same diversity as newly diagnosed patients. Exclusion removed patients who began nivolumab under 1 year after ASCT. Healthy donors were reported to have higher baseline TCR diversity than newly diagnosed patients.

CDR3 length equals 11 residues. Germline V gene lookup returns CDR1 SGHDN and CDR2 FVKESK. Trimming cost V 3 bases and J 2 bases, with 0 bases left between them. Concerning this clone: As yet, its antigen is unknown.

All patients relapsed after autologous stem cell transplantation, and brentuximab vedotin exposure varied. Method: immunoSEQ multiplex PCR; TCRdb's copy keeps in-frame clones and lacks some. The sample holds tens of thousands of clones, 80% to 90% seen once. The receptor was derived from a human donor with classical Hodgkin lymphoma. The V and J genes are TRBV14 and TRBJ2-3, with D uncertain. The material sequenced was peripheral blood mononuclear cells (PBMCs), taken at baseline. This chain's CDR3 is CASSHTDTQYF. CDR3 nucleotides: TGTGCCAGCAGCCACACAGATACGCAGTATTTT.